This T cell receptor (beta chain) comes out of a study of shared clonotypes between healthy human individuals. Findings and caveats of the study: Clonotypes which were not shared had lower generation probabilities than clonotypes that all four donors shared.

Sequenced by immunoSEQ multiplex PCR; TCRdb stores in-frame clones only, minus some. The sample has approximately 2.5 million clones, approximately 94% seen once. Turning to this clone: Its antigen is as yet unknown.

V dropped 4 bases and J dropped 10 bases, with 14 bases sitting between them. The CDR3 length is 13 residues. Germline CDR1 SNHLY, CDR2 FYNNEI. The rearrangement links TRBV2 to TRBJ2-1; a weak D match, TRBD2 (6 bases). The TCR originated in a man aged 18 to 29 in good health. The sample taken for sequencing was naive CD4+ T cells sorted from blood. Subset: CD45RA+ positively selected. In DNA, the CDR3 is TGTGCCAGCAGTGTTCGGGGGACCTTGGAGCAGTTCTTC. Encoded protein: CASSVRGTLEQFF. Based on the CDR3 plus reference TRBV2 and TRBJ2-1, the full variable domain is EPEVTQTPSHQVTQMGQEVILRCVPISNHLYFYWYRQILGQKVEFLVSFYNNEISEKSEIFDDQFSVERPDGSNFTLKIRSTKLEDSAMYFCASSVRGTLEQFFGPGTRLTVL.